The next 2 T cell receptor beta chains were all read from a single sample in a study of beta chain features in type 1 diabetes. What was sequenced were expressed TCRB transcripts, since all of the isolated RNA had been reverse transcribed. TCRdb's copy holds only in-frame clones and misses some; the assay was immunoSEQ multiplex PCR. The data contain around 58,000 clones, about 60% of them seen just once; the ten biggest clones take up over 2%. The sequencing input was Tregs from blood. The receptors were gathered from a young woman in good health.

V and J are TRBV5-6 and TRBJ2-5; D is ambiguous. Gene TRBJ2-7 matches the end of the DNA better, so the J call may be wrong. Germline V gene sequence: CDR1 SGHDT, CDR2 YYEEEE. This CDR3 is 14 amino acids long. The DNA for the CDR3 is TGTGCCAGCAGCTCTCTAGGTGCAACCTACGAGCAGTACTTC. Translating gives CASSSLGATYEQYF.

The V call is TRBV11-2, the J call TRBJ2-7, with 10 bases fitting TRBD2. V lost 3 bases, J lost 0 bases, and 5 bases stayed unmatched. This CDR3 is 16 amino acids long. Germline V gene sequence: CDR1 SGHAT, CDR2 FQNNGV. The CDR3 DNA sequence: TGTGCCAGCAGCTTTCGTAGCGGGGGGATCTCCTACGAGCAGTACTTC. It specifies CASSFRSGGISYEQYF.